This T cell receptor beta chain appears in the sequencing data of a study of CD8 T cells in Susac syndrome. Study background: Patients with Susac syndrome were therapy-naive, taking corticosteroids, with some also receiving intravenous immunoglobulin, or taking intravenous immunoglobulin alone at the time their blood was drawn.

CDR1 and CDR2 (germline): SGHDN, FVKESK. The CDR3 runs to 16 residues. With 0 bases removed from V and 0 bases from J, the gap between germline ends came to 9 bases. Random hexamers were used to reverse transcribe the RNA input (about 0.5 to 1 ug). TCRdb ran MiXCR on the immunoSEQ multiplex PCR reads and lists one entry per CDR3 protein. The data hold hundreds of thousands of distinct CDR3 sequences, with about 95% observed a single time. The rearrangement links TRBV14 to TRBJ2-1, with a weak D call TRBD2 (6 bases). This TCR was sampled from a human donor with Susac syndrome. Sequencing was done on a sample of CD4+ T cells from PBMCs. The chain's CDR3 is CASSQDGGSSYNEQFF. The CDR3 DNA follows: TGTGCCAGCAGCCAAGATGGAGGGAGCTCCTACAATGAGCAGTTCTTC.